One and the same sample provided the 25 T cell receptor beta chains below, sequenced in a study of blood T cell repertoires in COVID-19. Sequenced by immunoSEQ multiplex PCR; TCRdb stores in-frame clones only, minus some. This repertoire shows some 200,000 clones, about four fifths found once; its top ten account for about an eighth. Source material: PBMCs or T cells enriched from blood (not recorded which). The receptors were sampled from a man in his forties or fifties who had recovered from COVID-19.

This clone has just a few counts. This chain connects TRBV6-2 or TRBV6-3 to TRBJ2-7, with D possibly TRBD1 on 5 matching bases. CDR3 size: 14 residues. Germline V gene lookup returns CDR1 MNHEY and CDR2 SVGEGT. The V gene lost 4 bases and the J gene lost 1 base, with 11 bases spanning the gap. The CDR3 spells CASSWSRESYEQYF. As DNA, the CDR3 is TGTGCCAGCAGTTGGAGCAGGGAATCCTACGAGCAGTACTTC.

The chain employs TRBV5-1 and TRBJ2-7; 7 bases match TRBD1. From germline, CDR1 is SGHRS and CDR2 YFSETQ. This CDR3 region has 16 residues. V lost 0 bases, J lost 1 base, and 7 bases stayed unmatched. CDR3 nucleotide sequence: TGCGCCAGCAGCTTGGTTACCGGGACAGCGTCCTACGAGCAGTACTTC. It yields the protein CASSLVTGTASYEQYF.

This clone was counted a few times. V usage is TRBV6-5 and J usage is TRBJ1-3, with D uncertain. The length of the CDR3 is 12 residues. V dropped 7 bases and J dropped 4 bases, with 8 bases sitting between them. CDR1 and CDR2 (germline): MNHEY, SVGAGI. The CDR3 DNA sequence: TGTGCCAGCATGCAGGCAGGAAACACCATATATTTT. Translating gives CASMQAGNTIYF.

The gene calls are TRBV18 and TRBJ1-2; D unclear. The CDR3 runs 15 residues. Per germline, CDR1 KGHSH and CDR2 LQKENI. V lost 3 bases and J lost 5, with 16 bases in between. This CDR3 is CASSPEEGDYYGYTF. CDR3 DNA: TGTGCCAGCTCACCGGAGGAGGGAGATTATTATGGCTACACCTTC.

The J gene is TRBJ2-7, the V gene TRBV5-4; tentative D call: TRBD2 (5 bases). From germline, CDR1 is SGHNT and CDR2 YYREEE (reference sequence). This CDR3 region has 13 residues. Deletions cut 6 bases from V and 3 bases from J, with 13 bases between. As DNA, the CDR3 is TGTGCCAGCACCTCCCCCGGAGGCTACGAGCAGTACGTC. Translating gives CASTSPGGYEQYV.

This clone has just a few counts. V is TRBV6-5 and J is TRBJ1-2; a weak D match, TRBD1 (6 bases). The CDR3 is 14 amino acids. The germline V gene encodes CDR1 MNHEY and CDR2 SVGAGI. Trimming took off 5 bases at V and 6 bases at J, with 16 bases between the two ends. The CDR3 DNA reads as TGTGCCAGCAGTCCCCGGGGGGGGCGCGATGGCTACACCTTC. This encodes CASSPRGGRDGYTF.

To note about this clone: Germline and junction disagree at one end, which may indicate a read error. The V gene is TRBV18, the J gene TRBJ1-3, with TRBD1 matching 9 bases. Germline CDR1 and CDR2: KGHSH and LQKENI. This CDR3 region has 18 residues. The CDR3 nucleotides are TGTGCCAGCTCACTCACCAGGACAGGGGCTACCTCTGGAACCACCATATATTTT. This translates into CASSLTRTGATSGTTIYF.

CDR3: CASSLQDSSGNTIYF. CDR3 in DNA: TGTGCCAGCAGTTTACAGGACAGCTCTGGAAACACCATATATTTT. The chain couples TRBV6-2 or TRBV6-3 to TRBJ1-3, with D perhaps TRBD1 (6 bases). CDR3 size: 15 residues. Germline V gene lookup returns CDR1 MNHEY and CDR2 SVGEGT. V was pared by 4 bases and J by 0 bases, with 10 bases between.

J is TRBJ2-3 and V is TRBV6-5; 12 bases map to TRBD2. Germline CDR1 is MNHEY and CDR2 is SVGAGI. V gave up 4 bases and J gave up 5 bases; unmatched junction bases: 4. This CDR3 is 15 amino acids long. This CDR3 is CASSFGLAGIDTQYF. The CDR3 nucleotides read TGTGCCAGCAGTTTCGGACTAGCGGGGATAGATACGCAGTATTTT.

CDR3 loop: CASSKDRQFSNQPQHF. CDR3 nucleotide sequence: TGTGCCAGCAGCAAAGACCGACAATTTAGCAATCAGCCCCAGCATTTT. The V and J genes are TRBV21-1 and TRBJ1-5; the table's D gene call, TRBD1, was not cross checked with the DNA. TRBV21-1 is a documented pseudogene. The CDR3 covers 16 residues.

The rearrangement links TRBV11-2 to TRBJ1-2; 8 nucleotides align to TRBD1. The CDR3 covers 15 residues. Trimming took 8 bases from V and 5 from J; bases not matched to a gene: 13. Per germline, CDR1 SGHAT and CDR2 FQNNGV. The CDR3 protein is CASRPARDRYYGYTF. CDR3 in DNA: TGTGCCAGCCGACCCGCCCGGGACAGGTATTATGGCTACACCTTC.

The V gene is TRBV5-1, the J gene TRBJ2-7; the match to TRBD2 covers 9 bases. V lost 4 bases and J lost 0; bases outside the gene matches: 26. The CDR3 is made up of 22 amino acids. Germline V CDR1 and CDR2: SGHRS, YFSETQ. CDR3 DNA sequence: TGCGCCAGCAGCAAACTCCCTTCAATGATAGCGGGAGCTCGGACAGACTCCTACGAGCAGTACGTC. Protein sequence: CASSKLPSMIAGARTDSYEQYV.

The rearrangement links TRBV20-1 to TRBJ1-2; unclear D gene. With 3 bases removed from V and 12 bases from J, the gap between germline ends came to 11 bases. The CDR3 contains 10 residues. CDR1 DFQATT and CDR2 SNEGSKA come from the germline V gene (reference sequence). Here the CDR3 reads CSARRVLDTF. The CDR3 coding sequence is TGCAGTGCTAGGAGGGTTTTGGACACCTTC.

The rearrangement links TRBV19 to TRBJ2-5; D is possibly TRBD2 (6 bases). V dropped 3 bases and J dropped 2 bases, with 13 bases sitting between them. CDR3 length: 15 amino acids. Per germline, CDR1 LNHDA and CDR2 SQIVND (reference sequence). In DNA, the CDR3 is TGTGCCAGTAGTATCCGGGTTGGGAGGCAAGAGACCCAGTACTTC. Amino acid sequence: CASSIRVGRQETQYF.

The CDR3 coding sequence is TGTGCCAGCAGTTCCCAACAGGACAGGGTTGGGACTGAAGCTTTCTTT. As protein: CASSSQQDRVGTEAFF. The V call is TRBV6-5, the J call TRBJ1-1; 8 nucleotides align to TRBD1. CDR3 length equals 16 residues. V was clipped by 4 bases and J by 5 bases; unmatched bases: 12. Germline CDR1 reads MNHEY; CDR2 reads SVGAGI.

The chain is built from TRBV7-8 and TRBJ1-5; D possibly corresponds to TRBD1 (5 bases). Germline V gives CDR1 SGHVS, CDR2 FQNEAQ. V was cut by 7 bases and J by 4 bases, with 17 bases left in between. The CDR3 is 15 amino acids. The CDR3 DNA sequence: TGTGCCAGCATCAACAGGCGGGGAGGTAATCAGCCCCAGCATTTT. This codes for CASINRRGGNQPQHF.

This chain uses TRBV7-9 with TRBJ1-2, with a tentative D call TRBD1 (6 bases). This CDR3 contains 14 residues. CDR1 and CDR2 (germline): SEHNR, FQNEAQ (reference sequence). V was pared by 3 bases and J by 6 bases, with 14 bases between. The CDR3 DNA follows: TGTGCCAGCAGCTTGTACAGGGAAGATAATGGCTACACCTTC. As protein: CASSLYREDNGYTF.

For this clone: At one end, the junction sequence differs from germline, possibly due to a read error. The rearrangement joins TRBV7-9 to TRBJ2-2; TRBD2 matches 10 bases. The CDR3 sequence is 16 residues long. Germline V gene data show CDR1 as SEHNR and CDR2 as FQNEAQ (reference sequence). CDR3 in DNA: TGTGCCAGCAGCGCTAGCGGGAGTCCCGAACACCGGGGAGCTGTTTTT. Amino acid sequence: CASSASGSPEHRGAVF.

CDR3 nucleotides: TGTGCCAGCATCAACAGGGCACGCGAAAAACTGTTTTTT. Its translation is CASINRAREKLFF. The chain links TRBV6-5 to TRBJ1-4; a weak D match, TRBD1 (6 bases). Per germline, CDR1 MNHEY and CDR2 SVGAGI. V shed 7 bases and J shed 8 bases, with 14 bases lying between them. CDR3 length: 13 residues.

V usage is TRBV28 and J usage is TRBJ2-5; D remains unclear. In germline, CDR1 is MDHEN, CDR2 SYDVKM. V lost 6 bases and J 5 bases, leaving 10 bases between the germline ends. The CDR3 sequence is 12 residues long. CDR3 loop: CASSGSSETQYF. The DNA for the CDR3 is TGTGCCAGCAGCGGGTCAAGCGAGACCCAGTACTTC.

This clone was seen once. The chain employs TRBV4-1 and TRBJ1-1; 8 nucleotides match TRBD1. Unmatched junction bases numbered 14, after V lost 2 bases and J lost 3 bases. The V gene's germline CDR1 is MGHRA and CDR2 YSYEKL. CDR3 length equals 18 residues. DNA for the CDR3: TGCGCCAGCAGCCAACTCCGACAGGGGAGCTACGAGGACACTGAAGCTTTCTTT. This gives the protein CASSQLRQGSYEDTEAFF.

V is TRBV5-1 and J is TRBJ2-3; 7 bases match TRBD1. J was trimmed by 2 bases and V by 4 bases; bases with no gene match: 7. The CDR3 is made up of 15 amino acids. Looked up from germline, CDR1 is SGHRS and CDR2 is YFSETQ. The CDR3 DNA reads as TGCGCCAGCAGCCTCAGGGGGACGGCCACAGATACGCAGTATTTT. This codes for CASSLRGTATDTQYF.

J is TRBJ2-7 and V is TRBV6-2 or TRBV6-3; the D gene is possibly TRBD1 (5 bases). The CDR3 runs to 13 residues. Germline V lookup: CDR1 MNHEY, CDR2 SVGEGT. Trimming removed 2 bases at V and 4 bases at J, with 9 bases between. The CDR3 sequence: CASSYRGPYEQYF. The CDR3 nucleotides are TGTGCCAGCAGTTACAGGGGCCCTTACGAGCAGTACTTC.

CDR3 residues: CASTEDSSSYNEQFF. In DNA, the CDR3 is TGTGCCAGCACCGAAGACAGCAGCTCCTACAATGAGCAGTTCTTC. J is TRBJ2-1 and V is TRBV6-6, with a tentative D call TRBD1 (5 bases). Between the trimmed V and J ends, which lost 7 bases and 0 bases, there was a span of 13 bases. CDR3 length: 15 amino acids. Germline assignment: CDR1 MNHNY and CDR2 SVGAGI (reference sequence).

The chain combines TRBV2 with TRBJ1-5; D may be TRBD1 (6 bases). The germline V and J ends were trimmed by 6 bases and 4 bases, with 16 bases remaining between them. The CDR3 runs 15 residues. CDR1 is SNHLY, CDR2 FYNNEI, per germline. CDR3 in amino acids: CASSEGVRINQPQHF. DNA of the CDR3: TGTGCCAGCAGCGAGGGGGTCCGTATTAATCAGCCCCAGCATTTT.